The source of this T cell receptor beta chain is a study of T cell responses to AZD1222 COVID-19 vaccine. The CDR3 length is 14 residues. V dropped 0 bases and J dropped 3 bases, with 9 bases sitting between them. Germline lookup yields CDR1 SGDLS and CDR2 YYNGEE. Data came from immunoSEQ multiplex PCR; TCRdb stores just in-frame clones and leaves some out. The data contain around 140,000 clones, 92% of them seen just once; the ten biggest clones take up around 5.1%. The starting material was peripheral blood, obtained on day 0 of AZD1222 vaccination. The sequence was collected from an adult in good health. The V call is TRBV9, the J call TRBJ1-1; D is uncertain. CDR3 DNA: TGTGCCAGCAGCGTAGTAGGGTTGGACACTGAAGCTTTCTTT. Protein product: CASSVVGLDTEAFF.